This record looks at one T cell receptor (beta chain) sequence and its context. The data originate from a study of blood T cell repertoires in COVID-19. Across the whole study: Specimens from acute and convalescent COVID-19 originated in the United States, Italy and Spain.

The protocol was immunoSEQ multiplex PCR, while the TCRdb copy is restricted to in-frame clones and leaves out a portion. The sample lists about 220,000 clones, more than 65% seen once, with less than 2.5% in the top ten. This clonotype was obtained from a woman aged 60 to 75 with acute or convalescent COVID-19. Sequenced sample: peripheral blood.

CDR3 nucleotides: TGTGCCAGCAGTCAGACAGGGGGGTTCACAGATACGCAGTATTTT. It is translated as CASSQTGGFTDTQYF. V and J are TRBV7-2 and TRBJ2-3; 9 nucleotides match TRBD1. The V gene end was trimmed by 6 bases and the J gene end by 2 bases; junction bases not matched to a gene: 6. CDR1 SGHTA and CDR2 FQGNSA come from the germline V gene. The CDR3 sequence is 15 residues long. The variable domain in full, completed from reference TRBV7-2 and TRBJ2-3, reads GAGVSQSPSNKVTEKGKDVELRCDPISGHTALYWYRQSLGQGLEFLIYFQGNSAPDKSGLPSDRFSAERTGGSVSTLTIQRTQQEDSAVYLCASSQTGGFTDTQYFGPGTRLTVL.